This TCR beta chain emerged from a study of blood T cell repertoires in COVID-19. The overall study: Sources were T cells, B-cell-depleted T cells, or PBMCs; the material itself was cDNA or gDNA.

TCRdb's copy holds only in-frame clones and misses some; the assay was immunoSEQ multiplex PCR. Of about 200,000 clones in the sample, 85% to 90% were seen once. The ends were cut back, 9 bases at V and 0 bases at J, with 15 bases in the middle. The CDR3 loop spans 16 amino acids. In germline, CDR1 is ENHRY, CDR2 SYGVKD. This TCR derives from a woman in her 50s with COVID-19, enrolled during active disease. The chain combines TRBV10-3 with TRBJ2-6; D possibly corresponds to TRBD2 (5 bases). Input material: peripheral blood. The CDR3 nucleotides are TGTGCCATACAATCCAGCGGACGCTCTGGGGCCAACGTCCTGACTTTC. Translating gives CAIQSSGRSGANVLTF.